This T cell receptor (beta chain) came from a study of PD-L1 blockade in urothelial cancer. Across the whole study: Prior chemotherapy in patients spanned 0 to 3 regimens.

Sequencing was performed with immunoSEQ multiplex PCR; in TCRdb, only in-frame clones are kept and a portion is missing. The sample records over 50,000 clones, roughly 86% being singletons. The V end lost 0 bases, the J end lost 5 bases, and 7 bases lay between the germline ends. Germline CDR1 and CDR2: MNHEY and SMNVEV (reference sequence). The CDR3 runs to 13 residues. The genes are TRBV27 and TRBJ1-2, with D unclear. The input for sequencing was PBMCs, taken around atezolizumab (anti-PD-L1) treatment. The sequence came from a man in his fifties with urothelial cancer. CDR3 coding DNA: TGTGCCAGCAGTTTATCGGCGGGATATGGCTACACCTTC. Translation: CASSLSAGYGYTF.